This record looks at one T cell receptor beta chain sequence and its context. Its antigen is currently unknown. PCR involved 60 Vbeta and 13 Jbeta primers. The method was immunoSEQ multiplex PCR; TCRdb's version includes in-frame clones alone and lacks a portion of them. The repertoire holds some 150,000 clones, roughly 77% seen once, with around 7.2% in the top ten. This entry is derived from a study of cytomegalovirus exposure and HLA in healthy donors. CDR1 and CDR2 from the germline V gene are SGHTA and FQGNSA. The CDR3 extends over 13 amino acids. The V end lost 5 bases, the J end lost 9 bases, and 16 bases lay between the germline ends. Study-level results: In a later analysis, V- and J-gene trimming of beta chains associated with a DCLRE1C missense variant, replicated independently. Reports credit the classifier with highly specific, highly sensitive diagnosis of cytomegalovirus status. The study designated some 180 TCR beta chains cytomegalovirus-associated. An analysis that came later showed most CMV-associated TCR beta chains appearing HLA-restricted.

The rearrangement joins TRBV7-2 to TRBJ1-1, with no clear D. The receptor comes from a man under 40 in good health and CMV-seropositive. Sequenced input: PBMCs. DNA for the CDR3: TGTGCCAGCAGCCCCGGTGACGCGAGGAAAGCTTTCTTT. Translating it yields CASSPGDARKAFF. The whole variable domain, remainder taken from reference TRBV7-2 and TRBJ1-1, is GAGVSQSPSNKVTEKGKDVELRCDPISGHTALYWYRQSLGQGLEFLIYFQGNSAPDKSGLPSDRFSAERTGGSVSTLTIQRTQQEDSAVYLCASSPGDARKAFFGQGTRLTVV.